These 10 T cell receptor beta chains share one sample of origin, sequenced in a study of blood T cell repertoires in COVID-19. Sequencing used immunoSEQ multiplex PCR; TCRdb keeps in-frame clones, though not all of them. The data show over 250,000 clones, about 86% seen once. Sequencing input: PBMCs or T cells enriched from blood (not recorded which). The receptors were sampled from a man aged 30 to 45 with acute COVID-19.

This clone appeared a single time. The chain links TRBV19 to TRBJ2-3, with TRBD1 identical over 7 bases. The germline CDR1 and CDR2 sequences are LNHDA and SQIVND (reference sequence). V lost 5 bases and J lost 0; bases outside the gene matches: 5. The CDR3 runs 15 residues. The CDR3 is CASSPRTGSTDTQYF. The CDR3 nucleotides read TGTGCCAGTAGTCCCCGGACAGGCAGCACAGATACGCAGTATTTT.

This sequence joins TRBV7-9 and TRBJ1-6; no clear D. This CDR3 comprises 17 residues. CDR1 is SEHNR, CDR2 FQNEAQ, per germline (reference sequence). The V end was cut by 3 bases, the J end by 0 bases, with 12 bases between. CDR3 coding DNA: TGTGCCAGCAGCTTTACACAGTTAAGCTCCTATAATTCACCCCTCCACTTT. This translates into CASSFTQLSSYNSPLHF.

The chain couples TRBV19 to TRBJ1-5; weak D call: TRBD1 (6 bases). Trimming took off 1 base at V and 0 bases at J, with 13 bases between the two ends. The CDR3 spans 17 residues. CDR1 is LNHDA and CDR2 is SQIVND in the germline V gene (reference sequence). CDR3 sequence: CASSIAGGAISNQPQHF. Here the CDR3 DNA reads TGTGCCAGTAGTATAGCGGGGGGGGCCATTAGCAATCAGCCCCAGCATTTT. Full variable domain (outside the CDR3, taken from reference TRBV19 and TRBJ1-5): DGGITQSPKYLFRKEGQNVTLSCEQNLNHDAMYWYRQDPGQGLRLIYYSQIVNDFQKGDIAEGYSVSREKKESFPLTVTSAQKNPTAFYLCASSIAGGAISNQPQHFGDGTRLSIL.

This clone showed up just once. The CDR3 here is CASSVTGKGWNIQYF. The CDR3, as DNA: TGTGCCAGCAGCGTAACAGGGAAGGGGTGGAACATTCAGTACTTC. The V gene is TRBV13, the J gene TRBJ2-4; tentatively, D is TRBD1 (6 bases). V gave up 5 bases and J gave up 7 bases, with 18 bases separating them. CDR1 and CDR2 (germline): PRHDT, FYEKMQ (reference sequence). The length of the CDR3 is 15 residues.

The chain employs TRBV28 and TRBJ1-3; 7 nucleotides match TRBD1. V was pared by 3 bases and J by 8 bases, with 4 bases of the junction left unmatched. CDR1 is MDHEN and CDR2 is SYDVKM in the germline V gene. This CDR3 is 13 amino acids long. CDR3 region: CASSLGRGDTIYF. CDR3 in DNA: TGTGCCAGCAGTTTGGGCAGGGGGGACACCATATATTTT.

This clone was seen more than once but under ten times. The CDR3: CASSSPHTSGNEQFF. In nucleotides, the CDR3 is TGTGCCAGCAGCTCGCCCCACACTAGCGGCAATGAGCAGTTCTTC. V gene TRBV7-3 combines with J gene TRBJ2-1; 8 nucleotides line up with TRBD2. This CDR3 spans 15 amino acids. CDR1 SGHTA and CDR2 FQGTGA come from the germline V gene. V lost 4 bases and J lost 6; bases outside the gene matches: 8.

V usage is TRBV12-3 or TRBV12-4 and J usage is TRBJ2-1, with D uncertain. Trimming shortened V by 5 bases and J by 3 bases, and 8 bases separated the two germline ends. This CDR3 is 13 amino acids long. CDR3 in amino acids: CASSGEHYNEQFF. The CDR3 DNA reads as TGTGCCAGCAGTGGAGAGCACTACAATGAGCAGTTCTTC.

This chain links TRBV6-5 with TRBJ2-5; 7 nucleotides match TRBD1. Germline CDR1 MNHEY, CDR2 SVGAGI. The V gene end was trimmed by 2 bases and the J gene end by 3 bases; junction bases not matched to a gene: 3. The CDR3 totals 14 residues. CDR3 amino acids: CASSYRGLEETQYF. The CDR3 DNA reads TGTGCCAGCAGTTACAGGGGGCTTGAAGAGACCCAGTACTTC.

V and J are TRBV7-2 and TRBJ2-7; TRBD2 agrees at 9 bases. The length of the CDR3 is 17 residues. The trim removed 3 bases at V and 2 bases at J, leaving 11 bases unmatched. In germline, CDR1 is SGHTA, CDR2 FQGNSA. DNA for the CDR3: TGTGCCAGCAGCTTCGACGGAGCGGGAGGCTCAACCTACGAGCAGTACGTC. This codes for CASSFDGAGGSTYEQYV.

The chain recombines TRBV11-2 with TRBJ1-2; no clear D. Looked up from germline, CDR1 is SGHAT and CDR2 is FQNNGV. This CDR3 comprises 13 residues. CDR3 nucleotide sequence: TGTTTGACACTGGCAGTCCTTAACTATGGCTACACCTTC. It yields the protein CLTLAVLNYGYTF.